A single sample is the source of the 32 T cell receptor beta chains below, sequenced in a study of blood T cell repertoires in COVID-19. Assay: immunoSEQ multiplex PCR; the TCRdb copy retains only in-frame clones and omits some. The table shows 150,000 to 200,000 clones, with 84% occurring only once. The sequenced sample was PBMCs or T cells enriched from blood (not recorded which). The receptor source for this set is a man in his fifties or sixties who had recovered from COVID-19.

This chain links TRBV7-3 with TRBJ2-1; 9 bases fit TRBD1. V lost 5 bases to trimming and J lost 9 bases; unmatched junction nucleotides: 11. The CDR3 spans 15 residues. Per germline, CDR1 SGHTA and CDR2 FQGTGA. The CDR3 sequence: CASSPSPGQGGEQFF. In DNA, the CDR3 is TGTGCCAGCAGCCCCAGCCCGGGACAGGGCGGTGAGCAGTTCTTC.

The V and J genes are TRBV7-8 and TRBJ2-7; 9 nucleotides match TRBD1. The CDR3 sequence is 15 residues long. Germline loops: CDR1 SGHVS, CDR2 FQNEAQ. The V and J ends lost 6 bases and 5 bases, in that order; junction bases with no gene match: 11. The CDR3 DNA follows: TGTGCCAGCAGAGGTAGGCCGGGACAGGGCAACGAGCAGTACTTC. It codes for CASRGRPGQGNEQYF.

The genes are TRBV7-2 and TRBJ1-5, with 9 positions matching TRBD1. Germline values: CDR1 SGHTA, CDR2 FQGNSA. The CDR3 is 14 residues long. V lost 5 bases and J lost 6; bases outside the gene matches: 5. The CDR3 sequence is CASSPDRGGQPQHF. CDR3 bases: TGTGCCAGCAGCCCGGACAGGGGAGGTCAGCCCCAGCATTTT.

V and J are TRBV14 and TRBJ1-3; a possible D gene is TRBD1 (5 bases). The CDR3 consists of 15 residues. Trimming shortened V by 1 base and J by 7 bases, and 14 bases separated the two germline ends. The germline V gene has CDR1 SGHDN and CDR2 FVKESK. Written as DNA, the CDR3 is TGTGCCAGCAGCCAAGTACGGGGGAGGCTGAACACCATATATTTT. This encodes CASSQVRGRLNTIYF.

The chain is built from TRBV2 and TRBJ1-2; D is ambiguous. In germline, CDR1 is SNHLY, CDR2 FYNNEI. V was pared by 6 bases and J by 4 bases, with 9 bases between. This CDR3 is built from 12 residues. DNA for the CDR3: TGTGCCAGCAGCTCAGGAGGCTATGGCTACACCTTC. Translation gives CASSSGGYGYTF.

The chain links TRBV24-1 to TRBJ2-1, with 12 bases fitting TRBD2. With V trimmed by 10 bases and J by 4 bases, 7 bases remained unmatched. This CDR3 has 15 residues. The germline V gene encodes CDR1 KGHDR and CDR2 SFDVKD. Here the CDR3 DNA reads TGTGCCACTCAGAGGACTAGCGGGGAGTACAATGAGCAGTTCTTC. The encoded protein is CATQRTSGEYNEQFF.

The chain couples TRBV4-2 to TRBJ1-6, with unresolved D. The V end was cut by 3 bases, the J end by 8 bases, with 14 bases between. CDR1 and CDR2 (germline): LGHNA, YNFKEQ. This CDR3 comprises 15 residues. The DNA for the CDR3 is TGTGCCAGCAGCCAGGCCGGGAGTGGGGATTCACCCCTCCACTTT. Translation: CASSQAGSGDSPLHF.

The chain uses TRBV10-3 and TRBJ1-1, with D unclear. Germline CDR1 reads ENHRY; CDR2 reads SYGVKD. This CDR3 comprises 13 residues. V was pared by 6 bases and J by 3 bases, with 11 bases between. The CDR3 loop reads CAIRDYGDTEAFF. In DNA, the CDR3 is TGTGCCATCAGGGACTATGGAGACACTGAAGCTTTCTTT.

This clone was seen a single time. V is TRBV2 and J is TRBJ1-1; D ambiguous. V was trimmed by 4 bases and J by 0 bases, leaving 9 bases between them. The CDR3 is made up of 14 amino acids. The V gene's germline CDR1 is SNHLY and CDR2 FYNNEI. CDR3 nucleotide sequence: TGTGCCAGCAGTGTGCGGCCCATGAACACTGAAGCTTTCTTT. Its translation is CASSVRPMNTEAFF.

Only one count was recorded for this clone. The J gene is TRBJ2-3, the V gene TRBV4-3, with 9 nucleotides matching TRBD2. The length of the CDR3 is 17 residues. Germline assignment: CDR1 LGHNA and CDR2 YSLEER. The ends lost 0 bases at V and 4 bases at J; junction bases unmatched: 8. The CDR3 region is CASSQDLGGGAADTQYF. The CDR3 DNA reads as TGCGCCAGCAGCCAAGATCTAGGCGGGGGGGCCGCAGATACGCAGTATTTT.

The chain carries TRBV2 and TRBJ1-5; possible D gene TRBD1, 5 bases. There are 15 residues in the CDR3. Germline V gives CDR1 SNHLY, CDR2 FYNNEI. The V end was cut by 8 bases, the J end by 5 bases, with 19 bases between. The CDR3 DNA reads as TGTGCCAGCCGAACAGGCCCCGAAGGATATCAGCCCCAGCATTTT. This encodes CASRTGPEGYQPQHF.

The rearrangement uses TRBV25-1 and TRBJ2-2, with 7 nucleotides matching TRBD1. Germline V CDR1 and CDR2: MGHDK, SYGVNS. Germline trimming cut 8 bases from V and 6 bases from J; bases unmatched to any gene: 9. CDR3 size: 14 residues. Here the CDR3 reads CASQDRIGAGELFF. The CDR3 region has the DNA TGTGCCAGCCAGGACAGGATTGGGGCCGGGGAGCTGTTTTTT.

V usage is TRBV7-2 and J usage is TRBJ2-5; 8 bases map to TRBD2. Trimming removed 5 bases from V and 2 bases from J; junction bases left unmatched: 4. The CDR3 has 14 residues. Germline CDR1 SGHTA, CDR2 FQGNSA. In DNA, the CDR3 is TGTGCCAGCAGCCTGTCTAGCGGGCAAGAGACCCAGTACTTC. Protein sequence: CASSLSSGQETQYF.

The V and J genes are TRBV10-3 and TRBJ1-2; D unresolved. V lost 2 bases, J lost 2 bases, and 36 bases lay in between. Germline V gene data show CDR1 as ENHRY and CDR2 as SYGVKD. This CDR3 comprises 23 residues. CDR3 amino acids: CAISEPITGPNSPESRSNYGYTF. The CDR3 DNA is TGTGCCATCAGTGAGCCCATAACTGGTCCGAACAGTCCCGAGAGTCGTTCCAACTATGGCTACACCTTC.

The chain recombines TRBV14 with TRBJ2-6; D is undetermined. The CDR3 contains 18 residues. The V and J ends lost 4 bases and 0 bases respectively, with 16 bases between them. Per germline, CDR1 SGHDN and CDR2 FVKESK. In nucleotides, the CDR3 is TGTGCCAGCAGCCCGTCGGCCAGGCGTCTCTCTGGGGCCAACGTCCTGACTTTC. Translation: CASSPSARRLSGANVLTF.

The chain recombines TRBV4-1 with TRBJ2-2; 8 nucleotides match TRBD1. With 2 bases clipped from V and 6 bases from J, the junction kept 8 bases outside the gene matches. The V gene's germline CDR1 is MGHRA and CDR2 YSYEKL. The CDR3 loop spans 16 amino acids. The CDR3 bases are TGCGCCAGCAGCCAACTTCCCAGGGGGCGCGCCGGGGAGCTGTTTTTT. It specifies CASSQLPRGRAGELFF.

The J gene is TRBJ1-3, the V gene TRBV10-3; D call uncertain. V was shortened by 8 bases and J by 2 bases, with 7 bases between the two germline ends. Germline CDR1 reads ENHRY; CDR2 reads SYGVKD. The CDR3 runs 12 residues. The DNA of the CDR3 is TGTGCCATCGGAGGAACTGGAAACACCATATATTTT. Translation: CAIGGTGNTIYF.

This chain links TRBV4-1 with TRBJ2-5, with 9 positions matching TRBD2. CDR1 is MGHRA, CDR2 YSYEKL, per germline. CDR3 size: 16 residues. Unmatched junction bases numbered 9, after V lost 5 bases and J lost 2 bases. The CDR3, as DNA: TGCGCCAGCAGCTTTCGACTAGCGGCTACACAAGAGACCCAGTACTTC. This translates into CASSFRLAATQETQYF.

The sample holds a few counts of this clone. This chain joins TRBV12-5 and TRBJ2-5; no clear D. Germline loops: CDR1 LGHNT, CDR2 FRNRAP. With 5 bases removed from V and 7 bases from J, the gap between germline ends came to 11 bases. This CDR3 is 12 amino acids long. In DNA form, the CDR3 reads TGTGCTAGTGGTCTACAATCGGGGACCCAGTACTTC. This encodes CASGLQSGTQYF.

This clone was observed once. J is TRBJ1-1 and V is TRBV3-1 (or the pseudogene TRBV3-2); D is perhaps TRBD1 (5 bases). The CDR3 loop spans 16 amino acids. V lost 0 bases and J lost 2, with 13 bases in between. The germline CDR1 and CDR2 sequences are LGHDT and YNNKEL (reference sequence). The CDR3 region is CASSQERGWRNTEAFF. The CDR3 DNA is TGTGCCAGCAGCCAAGAACGGGGGTGGAGAAACACTGAAGCTTTCTTT.

The V and J genes are TRBV5-6 and TRBJ2-5; TRBD1 matches 10 bases. Germline CDR1 SGHDT, CDR2 YYEEEE. V lost 1 base to trimming and J lost 5 bases; unmatched junction nucleotides: 5. The CDR3 covers 15 residues. This CDR3 is CASSLYDRGQETQYF. The DNA of the CDR3 is TGTGCCAGCAGCTTGTACGACAGGGGGCAGGAGACCCAGTACTTC.

V and J are TRBV7-9 and TRBJ1-2; tentative D call: TRBD1 (5 bases). Trimming took 0 bases from V and 8 from J, leaving 16 bases between them. The CDR3 loop spans 15 amino acids. Looked up from germline, CDR1 is SEHNR and CDR2 is FQNEAQ (reference sequence). The CDR3 protein is CASSLAGRGVRGYTF. CDR3 DNA: TGTGCCAGCAGCTTAGCTGGGAGGGGTGTGAGAGGCTACACCTTC.

The J gene is TRBJ2-5, the V gene TRBV2; tentatively, D is TRBD1 (6 bases). CDR1 SNHLY and CDR2 FYNNEI come from the germline V gene. The CDR3 is made up of 13 amino acids. Trimming removed 6 bases from V and 7 bases from J, with 15 bases in between. CDR3 nucleotide sequence: TGTGCCAGCAGCCCCGGCATAGGGGGGACCCAGTACTTC. This sequence encodes CASSPGIGGTQYF.

V usage is TRBV6-5 and J usage is TRBJ1-5; the match to TRBD1 covers 8 bases. V lost 8 bases to trimming and J lost 6 bases; unmatched junction nucleotides: 0. Per germline, CDR1 MNHEY and CDR2 SVGAGI. This CDR3 is 11 amino acids long. CDR3 protein: CASGQGQPQHF. The DNA for the CDR3 is TGTGCCAGCGGACAGGGTCAGCCCCAGCATTTT.

The chain is built from TRBV7-8 and TRBJ2-2; D is perhaps TRBD1 (6 bases). Germline assignment: CDR1 SGHVS and CDR2 FQNEAQ. CDR3 size: 16 residues. The ends were cut back, 1 base at V and 5 bases at J, with 14 bases in the middle. The CDR3, as DNA: TGTGCCAGCAGCTTAGATCAGGGGCGGCGGACCGGGGAGCTGTTTTTT. Encoded protein: CASSLDQGRRTGELFF.

V and J are TRBV3-1 (or the pseudogene TRBV3-2) and TRBJ1-6, with TRBD1 as a possible D gene (5 bases). The germline gives CDR1 LGHDT, CDR2 YNNKEL (reference sequence). CDR3 length equals 12 residues. Trimming cost V 4 bases and J 7 bases, with 5 bases left between them. The CDR3 spells CASSRQNSPLHF. The CDR3 DNA sequence: TGTGCCAGCAGCCGACAGAATTCACCCCTCCACTTT.

This chain connects TRBV6-5 to TRBJ2-4; TRBD1 matches at 7 bases. Looked up from germline, CDR1 is MNHEY and CDR2 is SVGAGI. CDR3 size: 13 residues. V lost 6 bases, J lost 4 bases, and 3 bases stayed unmatched. CDR3 nucleotide sequence: TGTGCCAGCAGCATGACAGGGAAAAACATTCAGTACTTC. It translates to CASSMTGKNIQYF.

V usage is TRBV3-1 (or the pseudogene TRBV3-2) and J usage is TRBJ1-5, with D perhaps matching TRBD1 (5 bases). Germline CDR1 and CDR2: LGHDT and YNNKEL (reference sequence). CDR3 length equals 14 residues. Trimming removed 4 bases at V and 0 bases at J, with 7 bases between. The CDR3 loop is CASSLTDSNQPQHF. The CDR3 DNA is TGTGCCAGCAGCCTGACAGATAGCAATCAGCCCCAGCATTTT.

The V and J genes are TRBV6-5 and TRBJ1-6; 9 bases fit TRBD1. This CDR3 comprises 16 residues. Germline V gives CDR1 MNHEY, CDR2 SVGAGI. J lost 4 bases, V lost 0 bases, and 1 base had no gene match. CDR3 DNA sequence: TGTGCCAGCAGTTACTCCGGGACAGGGTATAATTCACCCCTCCACTTT. Translation: CASSYSGTGYNSPLHF.

This chain links TRBV18 with TRBJ1-6, with 10 nucleotides matching TRBD1. The CDR3 loop spans 15 amino acids. After removal of 3 bases from V and 10 bases from J, the junction contained 6 bases not matched to a gene. In germline, CDR1 is KGHSH, CDR2 LQKENI. CDR3 in amino acids: CASSPGQGEQSPLHF. The CDR3 DNA reads as TGTGCCAGCTCACCCGGACAGGGGGAACAATCACCCCTCCACTTT.

V usage is TRBV6-5 and J usage is TRBJ1-1; D is possibly TRBD1 (6 bases). The CDR3 covers 15 residues. In germline, CDR1 is MNHEY, CDR2 SVGAGI. Trimming shortened V by 3 bases and J by 6 bases, and 17 bases separated the two germline ends. Written as DNA, the CDR3 is TGTGCCAGCAGTTATCGCGGACAGATCGGGCCTGAAGCTTTCTTT. Translated: CASSYRGQIGPEAFF.

J is TRBJ1-4 and V is TRBV12-3 or TRBV12-4, with D perhaps matching TRBD1 (5 bases). The CDR3 loop spans 13 amino acids. V dropped 5 bases and J dropped 8 bases, with 12 bases sitting between them. The CDR3 sequence is CASSKDSAEKLFF. Written as DNA, the CDR3 is TGTGCCAGCAGTAAAGACAGTGCCGAAAAACTGTTTTTT.